What follows describes a single TCR beta chain. Its target antigen remains unknown. Within one base of it there is no much larger clone, and no base qualities were kept. Library generation was performed with the immunoSEQ multiplex PCR assay. A mixture of 60 forward primers for TCR Vbeta segments and 13 reverse primers for TCR Jbeta segments was used in the multiplex PCR. A multiplex PCR assay on genomic DNA amplified the CDR3 region of rearranged TCR beta genes. On the Illumina HiSeq System, the amplified TCR beta libraries were sequenced as 87-base-pair reads. The paper's data handling went like this. A later analysis tallied roughly 80 million unique TCR beta chains across the 660 or so repertoires, and around 10 million of those chains were shared by two or more donors. Raw reads were error-corrected and collapsed into unique sequences with a nearest-neighbor algorithm that merged closely related sequences to remove PCR and sequencing errors. Alignment of CDR3 sequences to IMGT reference sequences was used to assign V, D and J gene segments. For a sequence to be retained, a match of at least six nucleotides was required to both a V gene segment and a J gene segment. A rearrangement counted as productive if the CDR3 had no stop codons and remained in frame with V and J, and every other rearrangement counted as non-productive. CDR3 was defined by IMGT convention, running from the second conserved V-encoded cysteine to the conserved J-encoded phenylalanine. The earlier analysis of roughly 590 of the donors excluded any sequence lacking an unambiguous match to a single V gene segment. An earlier analysis of fewer than 750 of the donors classified V segments as functional when productive rearrangements were above 56.7% and as segregating when the standard deviation between donors was above 5%. To diagnose cytomegalovirus status from the catalog of TCR beta chain sequences, a statistical classification framework was built. In a later analysis, V and J genes were assigned by comparing TCR nucleotide sequences against IMGT/GENE-DB human TR gene sequences. In a later analysis, CDR3 sequences and most-parsimonious VDJ recombination scenarios were assigned using the TCRdist pipeline. In a later analysis, each TCR beta chain was defined by its CDR3 amino acid sequence together with its V-gene family, and reads without a unique V-gene family were excluded. A later analysis removed nearly 600 highly shared, low-generation-probability nucleotide sequences to deal with suspected cross-contamination and a sequencing artifact. In a later analysis, a clonal expansion index was calculated for each public chain from normalized within-repertoire ranks of inferred template counts. Generation probabilities in a later analysis came from a VDJ recombination model fitted to out-of-frame rearrangements, and those results were checked against IGoR. In a later analysis, TCR-TCR, TCR-HLA and TCR-CMV co-occurrence was scored with hypergeometric tests, and a repertoire-size bias correction was applied to TCR pairs. False discovery rates were estimated in a later analysis by permuting HLA or CMV assignments 20 times. In a later analysis, co-occurring TCRs were grouped using DBSCAN, with TCRdist sequence similarity added in when clustering inside HLA-allele-positive subsets. Repertoires with fewer than 30,000 or more than 120,000 public chains, plus five repertoires with anomalous nucleotide sharing, were excluded from co-occurrence clustering. TCRdb took this table from immuneACCESS and kept in-frame rearrangements with V and J called. Such tables lack part of the clones; where checked against another copy, unresolved V genes explain under half of the gap, and the rest is unexplained. The D gene and trimming were derived from the DNA, and the V and J assignments and clone size from that table. The sample includes some 180,000 clones, with around 70% observed a single time. The ten largest clonotypes hold approximately 2.9% of the sample.

This sample is part of a study of cytomegalovirus exposure and HLA in healthy donors (TCRdb year 2017). Some background on the complete study: In an earlier analysis of several hundred of the donors, 250 to 350 Gb of sequence data and 120 million or so unique TCR beta sequences from 150 million to 200 million T cells were reported. Roughly 300 gigabases of sequencing data and around 80 million unique TCR sequences made up an early release that covered 500 to 650 HLA-typed donors. Of the 398 genotyped donors, 81% were placed in the genetic ancestry cluster associated with self-reported Caucasian donors. The study aimed to test whether cataloging public T cell receptors could reveal signatures of past pathogen exposure. The T cell repertoires of several hundred subjects were profiled by immunosequencing and related to cytomegalovirus serostatus. In addition to the first cohort of 666 subjects, a separate validation cohort of 120 different subjects was used. High-throughput TCR immunosequencing, statistical association of individual TCRs with disease status, and machine learning were combined to predict cytomegalovirus infection status. In a later analysis, previously published TCR beta repertoires from 600 to 850 donors were re-analyzed and high-resolution HLA genotyping was added so that TCR occurrence patterns could be studied. In the later analysis, no new phenotypic data were used to find candidate immune exposures; instead, reliance was placed on TCR beta sequences and their occurrence across donors. To decide whether each TCR beta V gene segment behaved as functional or pseudogenic, an earlier analysis of some 580 of the donors relied on high-throughput TCR beta sequencing. Alongside the repertoire data, information on donor age, sex, ethnicity and CMV serostatus was compiled. A later genetic analysis used genome-wide SNP genotypes for about three fifths of the 666 donors, treating that subset as a discovery cohort. Every discovery cohort repertoire had been produced on one sequencing platform. HLA typing included class I and class II loci at four-digit resolution. Typing coverage differed by locus: A, B, C, DRB1 and DQB1 were typed in about 629-640 donors, DQA1 in 500 to 550, DPA1 in some 570, and DPB1 in approximately 450. Because of strong linkage in the cohort, roughly five DR-DQ haplotypes were treated as single units for association and clustering. On average, roughly 250,000 unique TCR beta nucleotide sequences were sequenced per donor among 398 genotyped donors of the cohort, with roughly 18% of those sequences being non-productive. Results and caveats for the whole study, not just this receptor: The earlier analysis of nearly 600 of the donors excluded 15 to 20 rarely observed V segments, including chromosome 9 orphons, because counts were too low. For the cohort, immune exposure information was limited to CMV serostatus. Strong co-occurrence of HLA alleles, especially DR and DQ, made assigning TCR associations to individual alleles difficult. Because HLA typing was missing for some donors at each locus, association tests included only the typed subset. In both the original and validation cohorts, the classifier was reported to diagnose cytomegalovirus status with high specificity and sensitivity. While some public TCRs were present in many individuals, most TCR sequences turned up only very rarely across donors. The authors suggested that the approach could potentially be generalized to other disease states and immunological phenotypes. A later genetic analysis reported fewer N-insertions in productive TCRs among donors in an Asian-associated ancestry cluster than the roughly 640-donor mean. The cohort was sequenced for TCR beta chains only, and without alpha or paired-chain data the features that could be detected were limited. Compared with equally common non-associated chains, HLA-associated TCR beta chains in a later analysis were more clonally expanded and had lower generation probabilities. A group of highly shared sequence variants was considered likely to be a technical artifact of the sequencing pipeline. The 87-base-pair reads could not distinguish some IMGT-functional V segments, including TRBV6-2 and TRBV6-3, so those segments were excluded. Correlated functional status among segregating V segments might reflect linkage disequilibrium, but an unknown experimental factor could not be ruled out. In vitro tests confirmed that a few of the cytomegalovirus-associated TCR beta chains recognize cytomegalovirus antigens. A later analysis associated 15,000 to 20,000 TCR beta sequences with specific HLA alleles at a false discovery rate of 0.05. A further reported finding was that TCR beta sequences accurately predicted the HLA-A and HLA-B alleles for most subjects in the first cohort. According to a later analysis, most CMV-associated TCR beta chains appeared to be HLA-restricted, and the HLA associations seemed to be driven largely by CMV exposure. In a later analysis, the rate of TCR association differed among HLA loci, with DRB1 alleles having the most associated TCRs and HLA-C alleles having the fewest. A later analysis reported that several top co-occurrence clusters appeared linked to parvovirus B19, influenza, CMV and Epstein-Barr virus. In an earlier analysis of some 640 of the donors, most TCR beta V segments were observed in productive rearrangements about 90% or about 30% of the time, broadly matching IMGT annotations. In a later genetic analysis, a missense DCLRE1C variant was associated with V-gene and J-gene trimming of TCR beta chains, and the association was replicated in an independent cohort. A total of some 180 TCR beta chains were listed by the study as associated with cytomegalovirus. Roughly uniform sequencing depth across donors was assumed in presence/absence analyses, although this assumption may not hold.

The cohort comprised 550 to 700 healthy bone marrow donors. Cohort members were all nominally healthy when sampled, although unrecorded immune exposures were likely present. The donor tested CMV seronegative, placing the donor among the 350 or so seronegative members of the cohort. A peripheral blood sample was collected from each donor, and TCR beta sequencing was performed on peripheral blood mononuclear cells. The Qiagen DNeasy Blood Extraction Kit was used to extract genomic DNA from the blood cell samples. The CDR3 runs 16 residues from the cysteine to the phenylalanine. Solely the CDR3 DNA is kept, with 48 bases framed from the first base. After removal of 0 bases from V and 3 bases from J, the junction retains 8 bases not matched to a gene. Based on the germline V gene (reference sequence), the CDR1 and CDR2 sequences are GTSNPN and SVGIG.

This chain joins TRBV30 to TRBJ2-1, and TRBD2 matches 7 of the central bases. Source material: PBMCs. The receptor was isolated from a male donor in good health and CMV-seronegative. The CDR3 region reads CAWSVGRAGIYNEQFF. The sequence in DNA is TGTGCCTGGAGTGTGGGTCGAGCGGGGATCTACAATGAGCAGTTCTTC.